This TCR beta chain was recovered during a study of T cells expressing NK-cell markers. Overall study: It was sorted CD3+CD56-NKG2C+, CD3+CD56+NKG2C- and CD3+CD56+NKG2C+ T cells that provided the TCR beta repertoires. The authors sequenced eight donors, of whom seven were HCMV-seropositive and one was seronegative.

TCRdb reprocessed the 5' RACE reads; each CDR3 protein has one entry and no DNA is given. The sample's table shows 350,000 to 450,000 distinct CDR3 sequences. The study, taken as a whole, reports: Dominance of the CD3+CD56-NKG2C+ fraction by these clonotypes also held in several donors. Clarity on HCMV specificity was lacking for the expanded NKG2C+ T cell clones.

This CDR3 has 17 residues. The V gene's germline CDR1 is SGHDN and CDR2 FVKESK. On this clonotype itself: Its antigen is not identified.

This TCR came from a man aged 18 to 69 in good health. The sample consisted of blood T cells: a sorted CD56 or NKG2C T cell subset, CD4+ or CD8+ T cells, or bulk PBMC T cells (not recorded which). The rearrangement joins TRBV14 to TRBJ1-1; TCRdb calls TRBD1, which cannot be checked without DNA. The CDR3: CASSQGRRGTMNTEAFF.